The 5 T cell receptor beta chains below all came from one sample that was sequenced in a study of blood T cell repertoires in COVID-19. Only in-frame clones appear in the TCRdb table, and some are missing; sequencing was by immunoSEQ multiplex PCR. The sample includes about 480,000 clones, around nine tenths of them seen just once. Sequences were obtained from peripheral blood. These receptors were taken from a woman aged 30 to 39 with acute or convalescent COVID-19.

This clone was recorded a few times. The V call is TRBV4-2, the J call TRBJ2-2, with D maybe TRBD2 (5 bases). Germline V CDR1 and CDR2: LGHNA, YNFKEQ. Trimming took off 2 bases at V and 3 bases at J, with 16 bases between the two ends. The CDR3 spans 17 residues. Here the CDR3 DNA reads TGTGCCAGCAGCCAAAGGTCAGGAGGTTTGGACACCGGGGAGCTGTTTTTT. Its translation: CASSQRSGGLDTGELFF.

The CDR3 protein is CASSFRAGETQYF. The CDR3, as DNA: TGTGCCAGCAGTTTCCGGGCGGGAGAGACCCAGTACTTC. V gene TRBV27 combines with J gene TRBJ2-5; D might be TRBD2 (5 bases). The germline V and J ends were trimmed by 3 bases and 4 bases, with 9 bases remaining between them. This CDR3 has 13 residues. The germline V gene encodes CDR1 MNHEY and CDR2 SMNVEV (reference sequence).

This chain joins TRBV4-1 and TRBJ2-3; 8 bases are shared with TRBD2. The CDR3 is 16 residues long. The V gene end was trimmed by 4 bases and the J gene end by 4 bases; junction bases not matched to a gene: 10. Looked up from germline, CDR1 is MGHRA and CDR2 is YSYEKL. CDR3 sequence: CASSPRPRGGADTQYF. The CDR3 coding sequence is TGCGCCAGCAGCCCAAGACCACGGGGGGGCGCAGATACGCAGTATTTT.

V usage is TRBV4-1 and J usage is TRBJ2-7, with a possible D match to TRBD1 (5 bases). Trimming removed 0 bases from V and 4 bases from J, with 13 bases in between. CDR3 length: 15 amino acids. Germline assignment: CDR1 MGHRA and CDR2 YSYEKL. The CDR3 here is CASSQEQGVGYEQYF. In DNA, the CDR3 is TGCGCCAGCAGCCAAGAGCAGGGCGTCGGGTACGAGCAGTACTTC.

The chain has TRBV7-8 and TRBJ1-1; 7 bases fit TRBD1. The V and J ends lost 5 bases and 2 bases, in that order; junction bases with no gene match: 11. This CDR3 is built from 16 residues. Germline CDR1 is SGHVS and CDR2 is FQNEAQ. In DNA form, the CDR3 reads TGTGCCAGCAGCAAAACACCGGGACAGCCAAACACTGAAGCTTTCTTT. It yields the protein CASSKTPGQPNTEAFF. Full variable domain (outside the CDR3, taken from reference TRBV7-8 and TRBJ1-1): GAGVSQSPRYKVAKRGQDVALRCDPISGHVSLFWYQQALGQGPEFLTYFQNEAQLDKSGLPSDRFFAERPEGSVSTLKIQRTQQEDSAVYLCASSKTPGQPNTEAFFGQGTRLTVV.